This T cell receptor (beta chain) was documented in a study of cytomegalovirus exposure and HLA in healthy donors. The study, taken as a whole, reports: Later work associated fewer than 20,000 TCR beta sequences with HLA alleles at 0.05 false discovery rate.

Details on this clone: What it binds is not known.

The CDR3 extends over 15 amino acids. Germline V CDR1 and CDR2: SGHRS, YFSETQ. J was trimmed by 7 bases and V by 5 bases; bases with no gene match: 6. PCR involved 60 Vbeta and 13 Jbeta primers. Only in-frame clones appear in the TCRdb table, and some are missing; sequencing was by immunoSEQ multiplex PCR. The sample shows about 200,000 clones, 86% of them seen only once. The receptor's source is a woman in her twenties or thirties in good health and CMV-seronegative. Sequenced sample: PBMCs. The chain joins TRBV5-1 to TRBJ2-1; 13 nucleotides line up with TRBD2. The CDR3 sequence is CASSRTSGSLNEQFF. CDR3 DNA: TGCGCCAGCAGTCGGACTAGCGGGAGCCTAAATGAGCAGTTCTTC.